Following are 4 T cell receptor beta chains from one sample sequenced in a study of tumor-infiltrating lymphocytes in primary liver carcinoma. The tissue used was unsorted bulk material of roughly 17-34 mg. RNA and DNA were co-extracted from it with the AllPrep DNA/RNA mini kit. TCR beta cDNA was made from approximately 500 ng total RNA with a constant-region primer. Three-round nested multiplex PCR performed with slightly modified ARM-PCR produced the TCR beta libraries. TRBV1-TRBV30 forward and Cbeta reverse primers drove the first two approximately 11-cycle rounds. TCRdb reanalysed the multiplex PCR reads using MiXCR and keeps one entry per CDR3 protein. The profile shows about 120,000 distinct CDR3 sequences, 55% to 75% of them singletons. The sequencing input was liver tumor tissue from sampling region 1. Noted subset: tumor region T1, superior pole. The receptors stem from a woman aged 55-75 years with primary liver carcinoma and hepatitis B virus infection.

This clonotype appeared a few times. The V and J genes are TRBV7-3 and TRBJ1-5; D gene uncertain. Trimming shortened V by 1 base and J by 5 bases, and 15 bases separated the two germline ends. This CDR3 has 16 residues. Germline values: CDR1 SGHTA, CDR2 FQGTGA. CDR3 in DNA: TGTGCCAGCAGCTTAATCCCTTGGACCAGTTATCAGCCCCAGCATTTT. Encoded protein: CASSLIPWTSYQPQHF.

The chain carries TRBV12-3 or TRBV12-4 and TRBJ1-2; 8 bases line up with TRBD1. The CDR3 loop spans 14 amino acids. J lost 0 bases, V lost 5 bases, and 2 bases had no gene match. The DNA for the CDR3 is TGTGCCAGCAGTATGGGACAGGCTAACTATGGCTACACCTTC. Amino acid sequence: CASSMGQANYGYTF.

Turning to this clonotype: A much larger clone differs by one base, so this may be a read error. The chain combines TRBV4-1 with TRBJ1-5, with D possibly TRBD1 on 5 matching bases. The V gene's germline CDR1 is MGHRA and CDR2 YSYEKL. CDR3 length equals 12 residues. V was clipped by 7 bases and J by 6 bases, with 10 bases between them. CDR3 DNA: TGCGCCAGCAACCCCGGGGGTCAGCCCCAGCATTTT. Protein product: CASNPGGQPQHF.

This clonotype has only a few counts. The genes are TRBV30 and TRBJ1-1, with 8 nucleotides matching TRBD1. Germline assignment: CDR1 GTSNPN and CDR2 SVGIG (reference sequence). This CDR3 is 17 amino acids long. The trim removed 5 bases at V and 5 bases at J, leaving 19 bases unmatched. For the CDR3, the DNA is TGTGCCTGGGAATCACCACTAAGGACAGGGCGACTTACTGAAGCTTTCTTT. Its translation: CAWESPLRTGRLTEAFF.